There are a few counts of the clone carrying this T cell receptor (beta chain). Its antigen is not identified. Assay used: immunoSEQ multiplex PCR; TCRdb lists only in-frame clones, some missing. This sample carries 100,000 to 150,000 clones, roughly 95% of them seen once, and the ten largest clones take 1.5% to 2%. The data belong to a study of cytomegalovirus exposure and HLA in healthy donors. Overall study: The same platform was used for the roughly 120 validation repertoires and the roughly 600 first-cohort repertoires, a later analysis reported. Overall study results and limits: The study flagged around 150 TCR beta chains as cytomegalovirus-associated. High sensitivity and specificity were reportedly achieved when the classifier diagnosed cytomegalovirus status.

The donors were in the 120-subject validation cohort; that cohort was separate from the approximately 700-subject first cohort. Germline lookup yields CDR1 MRHNA and CDR2 SNTAGT. V dropped 3 bases and J dropped 2 bases, with 7 bases sitting between them. CDR3 length equals 14 residues. This sequence originates from a man between 18 and 29 years old in good health and CMV-seronegative. The sequenced material came from PBMCs. V usage is TRBV6-4 and J usage is TRBJ2-2, with TRBD2 as a possible D gene (6 bases). The CDR3 sequence is CASSDGTNTGELFF. The CDR3 bases are TGTGCCAGCAGTGATGGGACTAACACCGGGGAGCTGTTTTTT.